This T cell receptor beta chain emerged from a study of metastatic and nonmetastatic thyroid tumors. For the study at large: The authors compared repertoires across blood and tumor or nodule tissue from malignant and benign thyroid patients.

Using MiXCR, TCRdb re-called clones from the PCR reads. The repertoire holds 30,000 to 35,000 clones, with roughly 15% as singletons. The study, taken as a whole, reports: When malignant thyroid tumors were compared with benign nodules, TCR beta diversity was reportedly significantly higher in the malignant tumors. This held in both blood and tumor samples.

CDR1 and CDR2 (germline): MNHNS, SASEGT. The ends were cut back, 9 bases at V and 2 bases at J, with 16 bases in the middle. The CDR3 loop spans 15 amino acids. The sample holds many counts of this clone. Its target is not known. No treatment of any kind had been given to any patient before thyroid surgery. Material: blood. The chain joins TRBV6-1 to TRBJ2-2; TRBD2 is a possible D gene (5 bases). The origin of this receptor is a female donor with papillary thyroid cancer or a benign thyroid nodule (not recorded which). Some clones in this sample may be carry-over from other donors' samples. This chain's CDR3 is CASQWESDNTGELFF. Here the CDR3 DNA reads TGTGCCAGTCAATGGGAGTCAGATAACACCGGGGAGCTGTTTTTT.